The present entry profiles one T cell receptor (beta chain) with its context. No cognate antigen has been identified for it. Base qualities were left out, and no much larger clone turns up one base away. The source of the sample is a study of cytomegalovirus exposure and HLA in healthy donors (dated by TCRdb to about 2017). With regard to the full study: In an earlier analysis of 550 to 750 of the donors, approximately 260 Gb of sequence data and 90 million to 130 million unique TCR beta sequences from 150 million to 200 million T cells were reported. An early release covering more than 500 HLA-typed donors comprised roughly 300 gigabases of sequencing data and tens of millions of unique TCR sequences. Among the approximately 400 genotyped donors, approximately 76% belonged to the genetic ancestry cluster associated with self-reported Caucasian donors. The aim of the study was to test whether cataloging public T cell receptors could identify signatures of past pathogen exposure. The T cell repertoires of 666 subjects were profiled by immunosequencing and related to cytomegalovirus serostatus. In addition to the first cohort of roughly 670 subjects, a separate validation cohort of over 90 different subjects was used. To predict cytomegalovirus infection status, the study combined high-throughput TCR immunosequencing, statistical association of individual TCRs with disease status, and machine learning. In a later analysis, previously published TCR beta repertoires from about 640 donors were re-analyzed and high-resolution HLA genotyping was added so that TCR occurrence patterns could be studied. The later analysis used no new phenotypic data to find candidate immune exposures, relying instead on TCR beta sequences and their occurrence across donors. An earlier analysis of 587 of the donors applied high-throughput TCR beta sequencing to assess whether each TCR beta V gene segment acted as functional or pseudogenic. Donor age, sex, ethnicity and CMV serostatus were collected together with the repertoire data. A later genetic analysis took genome-wide SNP genotypes for about three fifths of the 666 donors and used that subset as a discovery cohort. Every discovery cohort repertoire had been produced on one sequencing platform. HLA typing covered class I and class II loci at four-digit resolution. The number of donors typed differed by locus, with about 629-630 for A, B, C, DRB1 and DQB1, roughly 520 for DQA1, 600 to 610 for DPA1, and over 400 for DPB1. Several DR-DQ haplotypes were treated as single units for association and clustering because of strong linkage in the cohort. Among around 400 genotyped donors of the cohort, an average of approximately 240,000 unique TCR beta nucleotide sequences were sequenced per donor, about a sixth of them non-productive.

The cohort comprised hundreds of healthy bone marrow donors. At the time of sampling, every cohort member was nominally healthy, though immune exposures that went unrecorded were likely present. The donor tested CMV seronegative and was one of the 352 seronegative cohort members. A peripheral blood sample was provided by each donor, and peripheral blood mononuclear cells were used for TCR beta sequencing. Genomic DNA extraction from the blood cell samples was performed with the Qiagen DNeasy Blood Extraction Kit. Library preparation was by the immunoSEQ multiplex PCR assay. A mixture of 60 forward primers for TCR Vbeta segments and 13 reverse primers for TCR Jbeta segments was used in the multiplex PCR. The CDR3 region of rearranged TCR beta genes was amplified from genomic DNA with a multiplex PCR assay. On the Illumina HiSeq System, the amplified TCR beta libraries were sequenced as 87-base-pair reads. Per the original workflow: Across the 500 to 700 repertoires, a later analysis counted roughly 77 million unique TCR beta chains, around 11 million of which were shared by at least two donors. Raw reads were error-corrected and collapsed into unique sequences by a nearest-neighbor algorithm in which closely related sequences were merged to remove PCR and sequencing errors. Alignment of CDR3 sequences to IMGT reference sequences was used to assign V, D and J gene segments. For a sequence to be retained, a match of at least six nucleotides to both a V gene segment and a J gene segment was required. Rearrangements were called productive when the CDR3 lacked stop codons and stayed in frame with V and J; all others were non-productive. Following IMGT convention, CDR3 was defined as the stretch from the second conserved V-encoded cysteine up to the conserved J-encoded phenylalanine. The earlier analysis of 587 of the donors excluded any sequence lacking an unambiguous match to a single V gene segment. An earlier analysis of roughly 590 of the donors called V segments functional above 56.7% productive rearrangements and segregating when the between-donor standard deviation exceeded 5%. A statistical classification framework was developed to diagnose cytomegalovirus status using the catalog of TCR beta chain sequences. A later analysis assigned V and J genes by comparing TCR nucleotide sequences with IMGT/GENE-DB human TR gene sequences. Using the TCRdist pipeline, a later analysis assigned CDR3 sequences along with most-parsimonious VDJ recombination scenarios. A later analysis defined each TCR beta chain by its CDR3 amino acid sequence plus V-gene family, and excluded reads lacking a unique V-gene family. A later analysis removed over 500 highly shared, low-generation-probability nucleotide sequences to deal with suspected cross-contamination and a sequencing artifact. In a later analysis, a clonal expansion index for each public chain was calculated from normalized within-repertoire ranks of inferred template counts. In a later analysis, generation probabilities were computed using a VDJ recombination model fitted to out-of-frame rearrangements, and the results were checked against IGoR. A later analysis scored TCR-TCR, TCR-HLA and TCR-CMV co-occurrence with hypergeometric tests, applying a repertoire-size bias correction to TCR pairs. In a later analysis, false discovery rates were estimated by permuting HLA or CMV assignments 20 times. In a later analysis, co-occurring TCRs were grouped with DBSCAN, and TCRdist sequence similarity was added when clustering was performed within HLA-allele-positive subsets. Co-occurrence clustering excluded repertoires with fewer than 30,000 or more than 120,000 public chains, plus five with anomalous nucleotide sharing. TCRdb retrieved this table from immuneACCESS and kept in-frame rearrangements only. Not all clones are present; in checked studies, unresolved V genes account for under half, and no reason is known for the remainder. V, J and clone size are those of that table, while D and trimming were read from the DNA. Across this sample there are fewer than 200,000 clones, with approximately 80% seen only once. The ten largest clonotypes hold about 2.2% of the sample.

The paper as a whole reports these results and caveats: A later analysis found that HLA-associated TCR beta chains were more clonally expanded and had lower generation probabilities than equally common non-associated chains. A total of 150 to 200 TCR beta chains were listed by the study as associated with cytomegalovirus. Correlated functional status among segregating V segments might reflect linkage disequilibrium, but an unknown experimental factor could not be ruled out. Sequencing depth was assumed to be roughly uniform across donors in the presence/absence analyses, though that assumption may not hold. A later analysis reported that several top co-occurrence clusters appeared linked to parvovirus B19, influenza, CMV and Epstein-Barr virus. In a later genetic analysis, a missense DCLRE1C variant was associated with V-gene and J-gene trimming of TCR beta chains, and the association was replicated in an independent cohort. When HLA alleles, especially DR and DQ, strongly co-occurred, attributing TCR associations to individual alleles was difficult. A cluster of highly shared sequence variants was judged likely to be a technical artifact of the sequencing pipeline. Because counts were too low, about 18 rarely observed V segments, including chromosome 9 orphons, were left out of the earlier analysis of approximately 580 of the donors. Three of the identified cytomegalovirus-associated TCR beta chains were confirmed in vitro to be specific for cytomegalovirus antigens. In a later analysis, most CMV-associated TCR beta chains were found to appear HLA-restricted, with HLA associations seemingly driven largely by CMV exposure. A further reported finding was that TCR beta sequences accurately predicted the HLA-A and HLA-B alleles for most subjects in the first cohort. An earlier analysis of approximately 570 of the donors showed that most TCR beta V segments appeared in productive rearrangements either about 87% or about 30% of the time, which broadly matched IMGT annotations. It was suggested by the authors that the approach could potentially be generalized to other disease states and immunological phenotypes. Across donors, most TCR sequences were observed very rarely, whereas some public TCRs were present in many individuals. In a later analysis, the rate of TCR association differed among HLA loci, with DRB1 alleles having the most associated TCRs and HLA-C alleles having the fewest. Because HLA typing was unavailable for some donors at each locus, only the typed subset was used in association tests. In a later analysis, some 17,000 TCR beta sequences were associated with specific HLA alleles at a false discovery rate of 0.05. The only immune exposure information available for the cohort was CMV serostatus. Cytomegalovirus status was reported to be diagnosed by the classifier with high specificity and sensitivity in both the original and validation cohorts. This cohort had only TCR beta chains sequenced, and the lack of alpha or paired-chain data limited which features could be detected. Some IMGT-functional V segments, including TRBV6-2 and TRBV6-3, could not be told apart with the 87-base-pair reads, so those segments were excluded. According to a later genetic analysis, donors in an Asian-associated ancestry cluster had fewer N-insertions in productive TCRs than the approximately 630-donor mean.

Taken from the germline V gene (reference sequence), the CDR1 and CDR2 loops are GTSNPN and SVGIG. From the cysteine up to the phenylalanine, the CDR3 has a length of 17 residues. Only CDR3 DNA remains: 51 bases, in frame from the first base. In this chain, TRBV30 is recombined with TRBJ2-2; 7 central nucleotides agree with TRBD1. Sequenced input: PBMCs. The sequence was collected from a woman in her 30s in good health and CMV-seronegative. The CDR3 region: CESRDRIRQGETGELFF. The DNA is as follows: TGTGAATCGAGAGACCGCATACGACAGGGAGAAACCGGGGAGCTGTTTTTT.